Listed here is a single T cell receptor (beta chain). The antigen is unknown. The data derive from a study of CD8 T cells in Susac syndrome. Overall study: There were about six sequenced Susac syndrome patients with active disease and about 8 in remission. General observations from the study: The CD4+ T cell repertoires in Susac syndrome did not show any clonal expansion.

After extraction with the RNeasy kit, about 0.5 to 1 ug of the RNA was reverse transcribed using random hexamers. TCRdb used MiXCR to reprocess the immunoSEQ multiplex PCR reads, holding one entry per CDR3 protein. The table lists about 190,000 distinct CDR3 sequences, approximately 94% of them singletons. CDR1 and CDR2 (germline): SQVTM, ANQGSEA. The CDR3 contains 14 residues. The V end lost 4 bases, the J end lost 0 bases, and 10 bases lay between the germline ends. The sample was CD4+ T cells from PBMCs. The sequence was obtained from a human donor with Susac syndrome. The chain employs TRBV29-1 and TRBJ1-3; D unresolved. In DNA, the CDR3 is TGCAGCGTTGTACCCCGGGACTCTGGAAACACCATATATTTT. It translates to CSVVPRDSGNTIYF.